This TCR beta chain was sequenced during a study of blood T cell repertoires in COVID-19. Looking at the study overall: There were acute and convalescent COVID-19 samples, and they came from the United States, Italy and Spain. Sources were T cells, B-cell-depleted T cells, or PBMCs; the material itself was cDNA or gDNA.

Under the authors' procedure: Estimation of nucleated cell counts was performed using reference gene primer amplification. Sequenced by immunoSEQ multiplex PCR; TCRdb stores in-frame clones only, minus some. That table is the source of V, J and clone size, and D and trimming were worked out from the DNA. Counted here are some 56,000 clones, around 86% occurring once; the ten biggest clones make up 20% to 25%. Germline V gene sequence: CDR1 MNHNS, CDR2 SASEGT. The trim removed 7 bases at V and 6 bases at J, leaving 5 bases unmatched. The CDR3 spans 14 residues. This chain joins TRBV6-1 and TRBJ2-3; 12 positions agree with TRBD2. The source of this sequence is a woman aged 80 or over with acute or convalescent COVID-19. Sequenced sample: peripheral blood. This CDR3 reads CASIASGRADTQYF. The CDR3, as DNA: TGTGCCAGCATAGCTAGCGGGAGGGCCGATACGCAGTATTTT.